This T cell receptor (beta chain) is drawn from a study of blood T cell repertoires in COVID-19. The overall study: T cells, B-cell-depleted T cells, or PBMCs supplied cDNA or gDNA.

In the original workflow: The assay estimated nucleated cells by amplifying reference gene primers. Repertoires were generated with immunoSEQ multiplex PCR, while TCRdb's copy carries only in-frame clones and drops some. V, J and clone size reflect that table, while D and trimming were determined from the DNA. Among 24,000 or so clones listed, more than 75% were seen once. J lost 3 bases, V lost 5 bases, and 7 bases had no gene match. The CDR3 is 14 amino acids. CDR1 and CDR2 (germline): SGDLS, YYNGEE. The receptor was isolated from a human donor in a cohort sampled during active COVID-19. The donor label of this sample is uncertain. This chain uses TRBV9 with TRBJ2-7, with 8 positions matching TRBD1. Sequenced sample: peripheral blood. DNA of the CDR3: TGTGCCAGCAGTCTTACAGGGGGAGGCTACGAGCAGTACTTC. Encoded protein: CASSLTGGGYEQYF.